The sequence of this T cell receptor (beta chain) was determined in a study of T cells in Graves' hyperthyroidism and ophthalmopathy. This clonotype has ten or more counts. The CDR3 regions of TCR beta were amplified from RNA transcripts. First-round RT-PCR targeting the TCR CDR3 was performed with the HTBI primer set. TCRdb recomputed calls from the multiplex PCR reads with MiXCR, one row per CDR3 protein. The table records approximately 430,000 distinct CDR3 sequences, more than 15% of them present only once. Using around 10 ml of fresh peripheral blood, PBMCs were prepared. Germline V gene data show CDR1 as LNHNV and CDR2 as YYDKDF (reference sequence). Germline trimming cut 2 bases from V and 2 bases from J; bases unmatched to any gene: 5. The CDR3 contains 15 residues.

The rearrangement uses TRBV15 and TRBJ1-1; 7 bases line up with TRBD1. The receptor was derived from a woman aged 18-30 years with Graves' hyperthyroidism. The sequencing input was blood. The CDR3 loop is CATSRITGVNTEAFF. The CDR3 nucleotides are TGTGCCACCAGCAGAATAACAGGGGTAAACACTGAAGCTTTCTTT. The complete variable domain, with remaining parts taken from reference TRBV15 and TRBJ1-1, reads DAMVIQNPRYQVTQFGKPVTLSCSQTLNHNVMYWYQQKSSQAPKLLFHYYDKDFNNEADTPDNFQSRRPNTSFCFLDIRSPGLGDTAMYLCATSRITGVNTEAFFGQGTRLTVV.